This TCR beta chain was sequenced during a study of blood T cell repertoires in COVID-19. Data came from immunoSEQ multiplex PCR; TCRdb stores just in-frame clones and leaves some out. The sample includes around 300,000 clones, approximately 90% seen only once; the top ten take 3%. Trimming removed 4 bases at V and 7 bases at J, with 10 bases between. Looked up from germline, CDR1 is MDHEN and CDR2 is SYDVKM. This CDR3 comprises 12 residues. Sequences were obtained from PBMCs or T cells enriched from blood (not recorded which). This sequence originates from a woman aged 45-65 years who had recovered from COVID-19. V gene TRBV28 combines with J gene TRBJ1-1, with TRBD1 as a possible D gene (5 bases). CDR3 sequence: CASSSLTVEAFF. Here the CDR3 DNA reads TGTGCCAGCAGTTCACTGACAGTTGAAGCTTTCTTT. Full variable domain (remainder filled in from reference TRBV28 and TRBJ1-1): DVKVTQSSRYLVKRTGEKVFLECVQDMDHENMFWYRQDPGLGLRLIYFSYDVKMKEKGDIPEGYSVSREKKERFSLILESASTNQTSMYLCASSSLTVEAFFGQGTRLTVV.